What follows describes a single T cell receptor beta chain. Its antigen remains unknown. The PCR had 60 Vbeta and 13 Jbeta primers. Using immunoSEQ multiplex PCR, the repertoire was profiled, and TCRdb retains in-frame clones only, with some absent. The sample includes roughly 70,000 clones, around 70% seen only once; the top ten take roughly 10%. The sample originates from a study of cytomegalovirus exposure and HLA in healthy donors. Study observations and caveats: Within an earlier analysis, most TCR beta V segments proved productive either about 90% or about 30% of the time. Cytomegalovirus association was listed for about 160 TCR beta chains. Relative to the approximately 630-donor mean, N-insertions were reportedly fewer in an Asian-associated ancestry cluster in a later analysis.

Unrecorded immune exposure was likely among donors, who were nominally healthy when sampled. Per the germline V gene, CDR1 is SEHNR and CDR2 is FQNEAQ (reference sequence). The V segment lost 5 bases and the J segment 7 bases; nucleotides outside the gene matches: 8. The CDR3 totals 15 residues. The sequence came from a human donor in good health. Specimen: PBMCs. This chain uses TRBV7-9 with TRBJ2-1; TRBD1 matches at 10 bases. In nucleotides, the CDR3 is TGTGCCAGCAGCACCGGGACAGGGGAGGTGAATGAGCAGTTCTTC. Protein: CASSTGTGEVNEQFF.